The rows below give T cell receptor beta chains drawn from one sample of a study of regulatory T cells in long-lasting Graves disease. One entry per CDR3 protein results from TCRdb running MiXCR on the multiplex PCR reads. The repertoire holds roughly 260,000 distinct CDR3 sequences, with 15% to 20% as singletons. These same records also appear under a second study, on T cells in Graves' hyperthyroidism and ophthalmopathy.

This specimen was peripheral blood mononuclear cells (PBMCs), taken at new diagnosis, from a patient treated with antithyroid drugs. Receptors originate from a young woman with Graves disease. Both conserved end residues are part of each CDR3. The order of the fields is J gene, D gene, V gene, clone size, CDR3 DNA, CDR3 protein. The D gene is left open where the match is weak. A row's size may be missing; if present it is once, few, many or a size class.

TRBJ1-2 NA TRBV10-3 many TGTGCCATCTCAGCTAACAGCTATTGGGGCTACACCTTC CAISANSYWGYTF
TRBJ1-5 TRBD1 TRBV6-4 few TGTGCCAGCATGAACGGACAGGGGATTCAGCCCCAGCATTTT CASMNGQGIQPQHF
TRBJ1-4 TRBD1 TRBV6-2/TRBV6-3 few TGTGCCAGCAGAGTTGGGACAGGAGGAAATGAAAAACTGTTTTTT CASRVGTGGNEKLFF
TRBJ2-6 NA TRBV5-4 NA TGTGCCAGCAGCTTGGCAGCTGGGGCCAACGTCCTGACTTTC CASSLAAGANVLTF
TRBJ1-2 NA TRBV14 many TGTGCCAGCAGCCAGCACGGCCAGTTCTATGGCTACACCTTC CASSQHGQFYGYTF
TRBJ2-1 TRBD2 TRBV20-1 NA TGCAGTGCTACGGCTAGCGGGGGGCGGTATGAGCAGTTCTTC CSATASGGRYEQFF
TRBJ1-1 TRBD1 TRBV2 NA TGTGCCAGCGACAGGGTTGTTGTAAGAAAGAACACTGAAGCTTTCTTT CASDRVVVRKNTEAFF
TRBJ1-1 NA TRBV6-2/TRBV6-3 few TGTGCCAGCAGCAGAACTTGGGGCCCGAACACTGAAGCTTTCTTT CASSRTWGPNTEAFF
TRBJ1-5 NA TRBV6-5 many TGTGCCAGCAGTTACTCGGCCGGGACAAGGAGCAATCAGCCCCAGCATTTT CASSYSAGTRSNQPQHF
TRBJ2-1 NA TRBV20-1 many TGCAGTGCCGAGCAGTGGTTCGAGTTTGGCAATGAGCAGTTCTTC CSAEQWFEFGNEQFF
TRBJ1-1 TRBD1 TRBV6-1 many TGTGCCAGCAGACGCGGGACAGACACTGAAGCTTTCTTT CASRRGTDTEAFF
TRBJ2-5 NA TRBV5-6 few TGTGCCAGCAGCTCAAATCTGGGGTTGTTGTCGGTGGAGGAGACCCAGTACTTC CASSSNLGLLSVEETQYF
TRBJ1-3 TRBD1 TRBV12-3/TRBV12-4 many TGTGCCAGCATTAGGGGTACAGGGGGTTCGGGAAACACCATATATTTT CASIRGTGGSGNTIYF
TRBJ2-2 NA TRBV3-1 many TGTGCCAGCAGCCAAGCAGGTTACAACACCGGGGAGCTGTTTTTT CASSQAGYNTGELFF
TRBJ1-5 NA TRBV7-2 many TGTGCCAGCAGCTTCTTGTATAGCAATCAGCCCCAGCATTTT CASSFLYSNQPQHF
TRBJ2-1 TRBD1 TRBV7-2 NA TGTGCCAGCAGCCTACAGGGACAGGCCTACAATGAGCAGTTCTTC CASSLQGQAYNEQFF
TRBJ1-2 NA TRBV6-5 many TGTGCCAGCAGTTTGACAGCCACCTATGGCTACACCTTC CASSLTATYGYTF
TRBJ2-3 NA TRBV20-1 many TGCAGTGCTAGAGATAACAGGGAAGGCACAGATACGCAGTATTTT CSARDNREGTDTQYF
TRBJ1-2 NA TRBV5-6 many TGTGCCAGCAGCAGGTTAGAGGGCTATGGCTACACCTTC CASSRLEGYGYTF
TRBJ2-7 TRBD1 TRBV27 many TGTGCCAGCAGTCTCGGGACAGGGGGGACCTACGAGCAGTACTTC CASSLGTGGTYEQYF